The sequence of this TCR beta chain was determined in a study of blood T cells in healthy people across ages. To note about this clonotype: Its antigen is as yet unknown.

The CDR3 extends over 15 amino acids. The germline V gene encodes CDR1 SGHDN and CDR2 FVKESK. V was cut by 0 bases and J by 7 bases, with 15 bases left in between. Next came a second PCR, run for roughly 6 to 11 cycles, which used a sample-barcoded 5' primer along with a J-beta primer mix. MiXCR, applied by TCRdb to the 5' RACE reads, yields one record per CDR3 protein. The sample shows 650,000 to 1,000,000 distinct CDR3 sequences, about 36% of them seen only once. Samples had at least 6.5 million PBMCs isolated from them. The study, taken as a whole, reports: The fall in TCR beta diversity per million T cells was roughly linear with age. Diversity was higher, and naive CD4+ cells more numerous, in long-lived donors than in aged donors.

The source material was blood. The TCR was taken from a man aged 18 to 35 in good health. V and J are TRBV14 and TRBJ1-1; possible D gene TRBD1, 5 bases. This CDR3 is CASSQDTIGTSEAFF. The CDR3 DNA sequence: TGTGCCAGCAGCCAAGATACGATCGGGACGAGTGAAGCTTTCTTT.